This T cell receptor beta chain emerged from a study of T-cell reconstitution after alpha-beta-depleted transplantation in children. The study's findings and limits: Roughly two months post-transplant, alpha-beta T cells reportedly originated from several hundred graft clones that had expanded. Surviving recipient T cells and intrathymic progenitors accounted for some patients' high TCRbeta diversity at day 60. One year after transplant, T-cell counts and diversity came mostly from newly produced T cells.

TCRbeta library preparation incorporated unique molecular identifiers. TCRdb reanalysed the PCR reads using MiXCR and keeps one entry per CDR3 protein. Among 200,000 to 250,000 distinct CDR3 sequences, approximately 10% were seen once, and the ten largest hold over 25%. The V end lost 3 bases, the J end lost 3 bases, and 14 bases lay between the germline ends. Germline V gene data show CDR1 as LGHNA and CDR2 as YNFKEQ. This CDR3 spans 15 amino acids. Turning to this clonotype: The antigen is unknown.

The sequence came from a child younger than two with acute myeloid leukemia, due to receive a stem cell transplant. The source was PBMCs, collected before TCRalphabeta/CD19-depleted stem cell transplant. The chain links TRBV4-2 to TRBJ1-2; weak D call: TRBD1 (6 bases). The CDR3, as DNA: TGTGCCAGCAGCCAGCCAGGGGCGCGGTACTATGGCTACACCTTC. Protein sequence: CASSQPGARYYGYTF.